The entry below gives a single T cell receptor beta chain sequence along with its context. At one end, the junction sequence differs from germline, possibly due to a read error. Germline V gene sequence: CDR1 LGHDT, CDR2 YNNKEL (reference sequence). CDR3 length: 14 residues. TCRdb used MiXCR to reprocess the RT-PCR reads, holding one entry per CDR3 protein. The top ten clones hold 3.6% of a sample with about 680,000 distinct CDR3 sequences, around 14% of them seen once. This TCR came from a female donor in good health, serving as a healthy control. The V and J genes are TRBV3-1 and TRBJ2-3; maybe TRBD1 (6 bases). Source material: memory CD4+ T cells from blood. The CDR3 DNA reads as TGTGCCAGCGGCCAGGGGCACCCCACAGATACGCAGTATTTT. This codes for CASGQGHPTDTQYF.